This T cell receptor (beta chain) was identified in a study of cytotoxic CD8 clonotypes in ibrutinib-treated CLL. Study-wide context: The study included roughly 10 relapsed/refractory and under 16 treatment-naive patients; about 18 had IGHV unmutated disease.

Target depth was 1 in 200,000 to 1 in 1 million T cells, about 10x per clonotype. Using immunoSEQ multiplex PCR, the repertoire was profiled, and TCRdb retains in-frame clones only, with some absent. The sample has fewer than 400,000 clones, 67% seen once. Broader study findings: Clonality was elevated at ibrutinib response and had returned toward baseline at progression. Few clonotypes were public, and these shrank or held steady under treatment.

Points on this clone: Its antigen is not identified.

The clonotype originates from a human donor with chronic lymphocytic leukemia. The material sequenced was PBMCs, taken after 36 months of ibrutinib treatment.

CDR3 region: CAISERNRDYEQYF. The CDR3 nucleotides read TGTGCCATCAGTGAAAGGAACAGGGATTACGAGCAGTACTTC. The chain combines TRBV10-3 with TRBJ2-7, with a possible D match to TRBD1 (6 bases). In germline, CDR1 is ENHRY, CDR2 SYGVKD. The germline V and J ends were trimmed by 3 bases and 4 bases, with 13 bases remaining between them. The CDR3 is 14 amino acids.